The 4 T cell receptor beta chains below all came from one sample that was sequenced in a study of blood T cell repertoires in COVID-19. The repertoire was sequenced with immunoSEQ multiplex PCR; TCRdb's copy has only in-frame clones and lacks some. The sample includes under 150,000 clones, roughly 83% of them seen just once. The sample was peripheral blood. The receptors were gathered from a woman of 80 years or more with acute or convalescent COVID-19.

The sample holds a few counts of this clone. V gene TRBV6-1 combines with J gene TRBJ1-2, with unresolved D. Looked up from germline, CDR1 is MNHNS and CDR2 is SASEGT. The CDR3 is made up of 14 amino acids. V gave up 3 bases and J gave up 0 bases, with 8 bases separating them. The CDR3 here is CASSDRIANYGYTF. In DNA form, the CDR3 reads TGTGCCAGCAGTGACAGGATTGCTAACTATGGCTACACCTTC.

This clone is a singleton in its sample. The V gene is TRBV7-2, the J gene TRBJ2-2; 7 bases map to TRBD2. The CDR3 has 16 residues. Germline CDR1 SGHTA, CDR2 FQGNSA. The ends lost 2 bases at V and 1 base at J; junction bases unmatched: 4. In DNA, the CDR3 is TGTGCCAGCAGCTTAACTCTAGCGGTGAACACCGGGGAGCTGTTTTTT. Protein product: CASSLTLAVNTGELFF. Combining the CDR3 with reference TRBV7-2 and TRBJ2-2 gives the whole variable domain GAGVSQSPSNKVTEKGKDVELRCDPISGHTALYWYRQSLGQGLEFLIYFQGNSAPDKSGLPSDRFSAERTGGSVSTLTIQRTQQEDSAVYLCASSLTLAVNTGELFFGEGSRLTVL.

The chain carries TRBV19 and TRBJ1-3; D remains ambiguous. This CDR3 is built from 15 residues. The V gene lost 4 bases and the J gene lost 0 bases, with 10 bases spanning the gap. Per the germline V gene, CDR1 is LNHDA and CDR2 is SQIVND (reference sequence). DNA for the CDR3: TGTGCCAGTAGTACCTCTGACACCTCTGGAAACACCATATATTTT. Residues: CASSTSDTSGNTIYF.

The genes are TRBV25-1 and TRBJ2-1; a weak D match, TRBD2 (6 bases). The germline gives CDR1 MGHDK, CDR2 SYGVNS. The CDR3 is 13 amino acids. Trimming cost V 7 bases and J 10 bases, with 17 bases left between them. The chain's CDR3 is CASTLANLKEQFF. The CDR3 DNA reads TGTGCCAGCACACTAGCTAATCTTAAGGAGCAGTTCTTC.